Presented here are 15 T cell receptor beta chains from one specimen sequenced in a study of CD8 T cells in Susac syndrome (dated by TCRdb to about 2019). Library preparation was by the immunoSEQ multiplex PCR assay. RNA was extracted using the RNeasy kit, and roughly 0.45 to 1 ug of the RNA was reverse transcribed with random hexamers. TCRdb reprocessing: public reads trimmed at Q25 with fastp, clones called with MiXCR, in-frame beta chains kept. Records with the same CDR3 protein are collapsed into one entry carrying the most frequent genes and DNA. The sample profile shows 160,000 or so distinct CDR3 sequences; under 95% of them were found once. 0.065% to 0.1% of the sample rests with the top ten. Sequenced input: CD4+ T cells from PBMCs. All receptors come from a human donor in good health.

V gene TRBV5-1 combines with J gene TRBJ2-7; no clear D gene. Germline values: CDR1 SGHRS, CDR2 YFSETQ. The CDR3 loop spans 15 amino acids. Trimming took off 0 bases at V and 2 bases at J, with 12 bases between the two ends. CDR3 loop: CASSLEPHGPYEQYF. The CDR3 nucleotides read TGCGCCAGCAGCTTGGAACCCCACGGACCCTACGAGCAGTACTTC.

Here the CDR3 reads CASSLEGEQFF. CDR3 DNA: TGCGCCAGCAGCTTGGAGGGTGAGCAGTTCTTC. The chain joins TRBV5-1 to TRBJ2-1; D gene ambiguous. Germline values: CDR1 SGHRS, CDR2 YFSETQ. The CDR3 runs to 11 residues. V was shortened by 0 bases and J by 9 bases, with 4 bases between the two germline ends.

This clonotype was found once. The rearrangement links TRBV5-1 to TRBJ2-3; weak D call: TRBD2 (6 bases). V shed 5 bases and J shed 2 bases, with 9 bases lying between them. Germline V gene data show CDR1 as SGHRS and CDR2 as YFSETQ. The CDR3 sequence is 13 residues long. CDR3 amino acids: CASRGGATDTQYF. The CDR3 DNA is TGCGCCAGCAGGGGAGGCGCCACAGATACGCAGTATTTT.

The chain has TRBV5-1 and TRBJ2-6; D remains unclear. The germline V and J ends were trimmed by 0 bases and 2 bases, with 6 bases remaining between them. Germline loops: CDR1 SGHRS, CDR2 YFSETQ. The CDR3 runs to 15 residues. CDR3 nucleotide sequence: TGCGCCAGCAGCTTGGCCGAGACTGGGGCCAACGTCCTGACTTTC. This gives the protein CASSLAETGANVLTF.

The V call is TRBV27, the J call TRBJ2-7, with D perhaps assigned TRBD1 or TRBD2 (5 bases each). Germline V lookup: CDR1 MNHEY, CDR2 SMNVEV (reference sequence). V was trimmed by 5 bases and J by 4 bases, leaving 15 bases between them. The CDR3 extends over 14 amino acids. CDR3 sequence (DNA): TGTGCCAGCAGTAAGGACGGCTGGGGGTACGAGCAGTACTTC. Translated: CASSKDGWGYEQYF.

The rearrangement joins TRBV19 to TRBJ2-3; the match to TRBD1 covers 12 bases. The ends lost 6 bases at V and 6 bases at J; junction bases unmatched: 7. This CDR3 is 15 amino acids long. Germline V gene lookup returns CDR1 LNHDA and CDR2 SQIVND (reference sequence). The CDR3 nucleotides are TGTGCCAGTAGCCCTTGGGACAGGGGGCGGGATACGCAGTATTTT. It specifies CASSPWDRGRDTQYF.

V is TRBV5-1 and J is TRBJ1-2; D is unresolved. Germline CDR1 reads SGHRS; CDR2 reads YFSETQ. Trimming took 7 bases from V and 3 from J, leaving 10 bases between them. CDR3 length: 12 amino acids. Here the CDR3 DNA reads TGCGCCAGCGGCCCCGGGGACTATGGCTACACCTTC. It specifies CASGPGDYGYTF. Together with reference TRBV5-1 and TRBJ1-2, the CDR3 gives the full variable domain: KAGVTQTPRYLIKTRGQQVTLSCSPISGHRSVSWYQQTPGQGLQFLFEYFSETQRNKGNFPGRFSGRQFSNSRSEMNVSTLELGDSALYLCASGPGDYGYTFGSGTRLTVV.

The rearrangement joins TRBV27 to TRBJ1-3; D unresolved. CDR1 is MNHEY and CDR2 is SMNVEV in the germline V gene (reference sequence). The CDR3 loop spans 13 amino acids. V lost 5 bases and J lost 7, with 12 bases in between. CDR3 region: CASSPYGSNTIYF. In DNA form, the CDR3 reads TGTGCCAGCAGTCCCTATGGTTCTAACACCATATATTTT.

The chain carries TRBV5-8 and TRBJ2-2; 8 nucleotides line up with TRBD2. This CDR3 spans 18 amino acids. Germline lookup yields CDR1 SGHTS and CDR2 YDEGEE. V shed 4 bases and J 1 base; nucleotides not matched to a gene: 12. DNA for the CDR3: TGTGCCAGCAGCCCCCGAAGGCTCCTAGCGGGGAACACCGGGGAGCTGTTTTTT. Protein: CASSPRRLLAGNTGELFF.

The chain links TRBV4-1 to TRBJ2-1; TRBD2 matches at 11 bases. From germline, CDR1 is MGHRA and CDR2 YSYEKL. The ends lost 0 bases at V and 4 bases at J; junction bases unmatched: 14. The CDR3 sequence is 20 residues long. The CDR3 DNA sequence: TGCGCCAGCAGCCAAGATCGAGGGACAAGTACTAGCGGGAGATACAATGAGCAGTTCTTC. Its protein product is CASSQDRGTSTSGRYNEQFF.

The chain carries TRBV24-1 and TRBJ2-5; D is unclear. V lost 1 base, J lost 0 bases, and 8 bases lay in between. In germline, CDR1 is KGHDR, CDR2 SFDVKD. CDR3 length equals 15 residues. The CDR3: CATSDFQTYQETQYF. CDR3 DNA sequence: TGTGCCACCAGTGATTTCCAAACGTACCAAGAGACCCAGTACTTC.

The chain uses TRBV6-2 or TRBV6-3 and TRBJ2-7, with 7 positions matching TRBD1. Trimming cost V 6 bases and J 6 bases; bases outside gene matches: 14. The V gene's germline CDR1 is MNHEY and CDR2 SVGEGT. CDR3 length: 15 amino acids. CDR3 protein: CASRAGRGGATEQYF. CDR3 bases: TGTGCCAGCAGGGCTGGGCGAGGGGGCGCAACCGAGCAGTACTTC.

The V call is TRBV27, the J call TRBJ2-3; 15 bases agree with TRBD2. This CDR3 region has 18 residues. The V gene end was trimmed by 5 bases and the J gene end by 2 bases; junction bases not matched to a gene: 8. CDR1 and CDR2 (germline): MNHEY, SMNVEV (reference sequence). The CDR3 region has the DNA TGTGCCAGCAGTCCCCAGGGACTAGCGGGAGGTTACACAGATACGCAGTATTTT. Translating it yields CASSPQGLAGGYTDTQYF.

The gene calls are TRBV18 and TRBJ2-1, with TRBD1 matching 9 bases. The CDR3 runs 18 residues. Germline lookup yields CDR1 KGHSH and CDR2 LQKENI. Unmatched junction bases numbered 12, after V lost 3 bases and J lost 3 bases. As DNA, the CDR3 is TGTGCCAGCTCACCCCTCTACAGGGGGCAAAGTGGCTACAATGAGCAGTTCTTC. Translated, it gives CASSPLYRGQSGYNEQFF.

The rearrangement joins TRBV3-1 to TRBJ2-3, with D tentatively TRBD1 (6 bases). The germline CDR1 and CDR2 sequences are LGHDT and YNNKEL (reference sequence). V lost 4 bases and J lost 2, with 10 bases in between. CDR3 length: 14 residues. CDR3 in DNA: TGTGCCAGCAGCCTTGACAGGCACACAGATACGCAGTATTTT. Encoded protein: CASSLDRHTDTQYF.